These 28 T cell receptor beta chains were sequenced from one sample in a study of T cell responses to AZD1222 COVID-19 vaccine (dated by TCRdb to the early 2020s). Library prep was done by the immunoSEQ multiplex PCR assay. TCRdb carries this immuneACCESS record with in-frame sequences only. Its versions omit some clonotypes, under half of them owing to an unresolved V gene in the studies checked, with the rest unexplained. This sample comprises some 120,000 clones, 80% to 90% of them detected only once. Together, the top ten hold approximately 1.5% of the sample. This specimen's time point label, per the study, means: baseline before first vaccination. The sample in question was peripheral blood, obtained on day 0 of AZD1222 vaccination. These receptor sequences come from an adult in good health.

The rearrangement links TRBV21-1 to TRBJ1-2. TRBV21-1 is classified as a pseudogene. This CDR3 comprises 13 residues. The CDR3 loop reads CASRGSCPYGYTF. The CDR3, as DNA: TGTGCCAGCAGAGGGTCCTGCCCATATGGCTACACCTTC.

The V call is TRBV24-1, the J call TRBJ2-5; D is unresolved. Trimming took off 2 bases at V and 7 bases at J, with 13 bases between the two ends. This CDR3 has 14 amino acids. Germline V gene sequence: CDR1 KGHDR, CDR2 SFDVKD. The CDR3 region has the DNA TGTGCCACCAGTGATTCCGCTACTCGAGGGACCCAGTACTTC. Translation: CATSDSATRGTQYF.

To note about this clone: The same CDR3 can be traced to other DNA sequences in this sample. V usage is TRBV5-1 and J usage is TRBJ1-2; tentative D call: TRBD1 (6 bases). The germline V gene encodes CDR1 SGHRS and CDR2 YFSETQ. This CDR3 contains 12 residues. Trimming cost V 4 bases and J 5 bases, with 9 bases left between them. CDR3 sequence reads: CASSLDSYGYTF. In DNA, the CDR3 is TGCGCCAGCAGCCTGGACAGTTATGGCTACACCTTC. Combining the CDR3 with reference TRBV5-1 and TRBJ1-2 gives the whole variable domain KAGVTQTPRYLIKTRGQQVTLSCSPISGHRSVSWYQQTPGQGLQFLFEYFSETQRNKGNFPGRFSGRQFSNSRSEMNVSTLELGDSALYLCASSLDSYGYTFGSGTRLTVV.

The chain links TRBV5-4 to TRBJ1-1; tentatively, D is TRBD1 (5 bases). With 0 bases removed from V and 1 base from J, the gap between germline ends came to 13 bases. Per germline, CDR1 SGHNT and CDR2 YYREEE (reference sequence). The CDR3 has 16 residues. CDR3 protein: CASSLGGVRGNTEAFF. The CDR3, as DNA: TGTGCCAGCAGCTTGGGGGGGGTGAGAGGGAACACTGAAGCTTTCTTT.

This CDR3 reads CARNGGGRREQYF. CDR3 coding DNA: TGTGCCAGAAACGGGGGAGGGCGGAGGGAGCAGTACTTC. The chain uses TRBV5-3 and TRBJ2-7, with 7 bases lining up with TRBD2. TRBV5-3 is flagged as an ORF with uncertain function. Losses at the gene ends were 6 bases for V and 7 bases for J; bases not matched to a gene: 10. The CDR3 spans 13 residues.

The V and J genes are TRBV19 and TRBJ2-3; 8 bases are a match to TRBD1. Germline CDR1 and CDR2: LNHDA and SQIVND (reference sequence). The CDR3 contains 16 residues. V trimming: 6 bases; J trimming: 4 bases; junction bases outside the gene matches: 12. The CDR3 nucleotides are TGTGCCAGTAGGCGAAATGCAGGGGGCCTTGCAGATACGCAGTATTTT. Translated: CASRRNAGGLADTQYF.

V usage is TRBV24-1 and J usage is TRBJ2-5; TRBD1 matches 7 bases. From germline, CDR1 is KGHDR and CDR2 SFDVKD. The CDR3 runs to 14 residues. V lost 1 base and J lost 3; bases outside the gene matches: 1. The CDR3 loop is CATSDFTGEETQYF. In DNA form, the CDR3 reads TGTGCCACCAGTGATTTCACAGGGGAAGAGACCCAGTACTTC.

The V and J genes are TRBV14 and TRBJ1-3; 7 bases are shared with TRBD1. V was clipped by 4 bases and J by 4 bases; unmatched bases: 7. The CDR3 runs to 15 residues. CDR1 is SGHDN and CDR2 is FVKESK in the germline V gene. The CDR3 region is CASSRTGVPGNTIYF. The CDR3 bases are TGTGCCAGCAGCCGTACAGGGGTTCCCGGAAACACCATATATTTT.

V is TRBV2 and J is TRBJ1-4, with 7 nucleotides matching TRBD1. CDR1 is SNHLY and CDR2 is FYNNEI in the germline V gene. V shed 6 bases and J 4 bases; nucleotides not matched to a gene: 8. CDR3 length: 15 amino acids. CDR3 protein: CASRVGQALNEKLFF. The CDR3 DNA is TGTGCCAGCAGGGTTGGACAGGCGCTTAATGAAAAACTGTTTTTT. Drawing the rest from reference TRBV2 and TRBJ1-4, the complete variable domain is EPEVTQTPSHQVTQMGQEVILRCVPISNHLYFYWYRQILGQKVEFLVSFYNNEISEKSEIFDDQFSVERPDGSNFTLKIRSTKLEDSAMYFCASRVGQALNEKLFFGSGTQLSVL.

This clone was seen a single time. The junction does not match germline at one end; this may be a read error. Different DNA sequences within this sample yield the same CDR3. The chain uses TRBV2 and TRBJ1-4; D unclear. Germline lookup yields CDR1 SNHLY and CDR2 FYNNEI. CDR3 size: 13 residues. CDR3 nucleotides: TGTGCCAGCAGCTCGGACCATAATGAGAAACTGTTTTTT. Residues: CASSSDHNEKLFF.

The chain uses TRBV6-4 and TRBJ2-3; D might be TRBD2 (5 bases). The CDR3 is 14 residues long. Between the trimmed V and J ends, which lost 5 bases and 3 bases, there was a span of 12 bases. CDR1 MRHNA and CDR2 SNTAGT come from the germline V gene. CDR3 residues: CASSRLGGTDTQYF. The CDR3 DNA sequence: TGTGCCAGCAGTAGGCTAGGAGGTACAGATACGCAGTATTTT.

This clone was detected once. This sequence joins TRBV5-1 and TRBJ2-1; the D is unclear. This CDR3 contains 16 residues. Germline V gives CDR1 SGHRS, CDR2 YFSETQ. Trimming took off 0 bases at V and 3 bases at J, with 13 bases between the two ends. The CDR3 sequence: CASSLEGQASYNEQFF. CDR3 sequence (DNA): TGCGCCAGCAGCTTGGAAGGCCAGGCGAGCTACAATGAGCAGTTCTTC.

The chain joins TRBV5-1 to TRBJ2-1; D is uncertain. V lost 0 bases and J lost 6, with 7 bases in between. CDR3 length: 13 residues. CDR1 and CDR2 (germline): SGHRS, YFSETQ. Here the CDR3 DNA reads TGCGCCAGCAGCTTGGGGGGTCCCAATGAGCAGTTCTTC. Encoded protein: CASSLGGPNEQFF.

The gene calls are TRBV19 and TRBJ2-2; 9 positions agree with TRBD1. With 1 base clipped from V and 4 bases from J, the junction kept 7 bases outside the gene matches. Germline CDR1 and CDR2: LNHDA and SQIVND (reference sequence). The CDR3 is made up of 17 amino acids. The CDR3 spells CASSIGGGTGLTGELFF. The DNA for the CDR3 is TGTGCCAGTAGTATAGGAGGAGGGACAGGGCTCACCGGGGAGCTGTTTTTT.

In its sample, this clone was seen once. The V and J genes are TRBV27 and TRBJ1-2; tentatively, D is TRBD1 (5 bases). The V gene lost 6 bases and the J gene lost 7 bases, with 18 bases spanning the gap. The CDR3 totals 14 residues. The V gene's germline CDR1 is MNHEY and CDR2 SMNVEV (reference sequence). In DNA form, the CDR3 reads TGTGCCAGCAGGGAGGGACGGACTATAGGTGGCTACACCTTC. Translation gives CASREGRTIGGYTF.

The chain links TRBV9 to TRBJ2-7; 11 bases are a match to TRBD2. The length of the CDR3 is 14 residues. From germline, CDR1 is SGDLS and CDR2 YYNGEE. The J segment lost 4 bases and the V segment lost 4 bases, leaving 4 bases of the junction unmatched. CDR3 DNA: TGTGCCAGCAGCTCTAGCGGGAGGAATTACGAGCAGTACTTC. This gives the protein CASSSSGRNYEQYF.

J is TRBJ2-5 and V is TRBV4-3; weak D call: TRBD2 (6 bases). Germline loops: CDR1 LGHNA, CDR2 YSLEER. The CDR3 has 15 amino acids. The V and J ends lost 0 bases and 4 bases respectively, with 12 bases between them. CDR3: CASSQEFRELETQYF. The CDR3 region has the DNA TGCGCCAGCAGCCAAGAGTTTCGGGAGCTAGAGACCCAGTACTTC.

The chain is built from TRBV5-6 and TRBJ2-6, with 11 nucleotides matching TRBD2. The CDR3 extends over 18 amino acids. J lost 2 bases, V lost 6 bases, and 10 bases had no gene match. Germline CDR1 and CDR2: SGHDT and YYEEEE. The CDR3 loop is CASKALAGGAPGANVLTF. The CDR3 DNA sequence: TGTGCCAGCAAGGCCCTAGCGGGGGGAGCCCCTGGGGCCAACGTCCTGACTTTC.

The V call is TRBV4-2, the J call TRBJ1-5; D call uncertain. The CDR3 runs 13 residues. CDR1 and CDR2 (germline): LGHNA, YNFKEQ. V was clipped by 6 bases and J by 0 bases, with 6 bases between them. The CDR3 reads CASRADSNQPQHF. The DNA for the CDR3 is TGTGCCAGCAGGGCGGATAGCAATCAGCCCCAGCATTTT.

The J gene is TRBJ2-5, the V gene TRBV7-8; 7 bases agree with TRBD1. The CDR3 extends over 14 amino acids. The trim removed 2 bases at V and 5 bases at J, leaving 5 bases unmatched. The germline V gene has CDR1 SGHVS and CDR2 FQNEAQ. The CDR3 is CASSLPQGPETQYF. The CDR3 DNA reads TGTGCCAGCAGCTTACCACAGGGGCCCGAGACCCAGTACTTC.

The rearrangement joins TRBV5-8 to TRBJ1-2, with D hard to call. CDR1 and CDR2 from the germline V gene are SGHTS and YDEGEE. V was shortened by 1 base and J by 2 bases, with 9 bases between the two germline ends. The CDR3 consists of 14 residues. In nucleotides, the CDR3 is TGTGCCAGCAGCTTGCTTTTGGGGAACTATGGCTACACCTTC. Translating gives CASSLLLGNYGYTF.

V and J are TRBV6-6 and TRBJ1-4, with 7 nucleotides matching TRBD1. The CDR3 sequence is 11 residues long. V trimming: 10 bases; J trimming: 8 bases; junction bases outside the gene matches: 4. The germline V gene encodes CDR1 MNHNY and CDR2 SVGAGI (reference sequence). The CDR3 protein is CATQGGEKLFF. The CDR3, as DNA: TGTGCCACCCAGGGGGGAGAAAAACTGTTTTTT.

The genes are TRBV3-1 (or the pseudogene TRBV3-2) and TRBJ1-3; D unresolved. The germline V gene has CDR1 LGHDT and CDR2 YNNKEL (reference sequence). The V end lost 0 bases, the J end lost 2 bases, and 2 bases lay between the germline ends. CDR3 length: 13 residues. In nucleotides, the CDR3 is TGTGCCAGCAGCCAAGAACCTGGAAACACCATATATTTT. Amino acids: CASSQEPGNTIYF.

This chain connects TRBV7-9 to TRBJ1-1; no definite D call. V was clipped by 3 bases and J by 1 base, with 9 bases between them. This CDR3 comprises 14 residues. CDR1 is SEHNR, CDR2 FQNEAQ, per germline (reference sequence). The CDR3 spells CASSLRNRNTEAFF. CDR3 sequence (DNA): TGTGCCAGCAGCTTGAGGAATCGGAACACTGAAGCTTTCTTT.

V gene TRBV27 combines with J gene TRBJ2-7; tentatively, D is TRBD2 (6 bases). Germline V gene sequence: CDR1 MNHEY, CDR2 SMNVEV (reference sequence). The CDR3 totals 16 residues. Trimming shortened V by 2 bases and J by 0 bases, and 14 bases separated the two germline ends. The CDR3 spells CASSLEGTTSSYEQYF. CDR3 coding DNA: TGTGCCAGCAGTTTAGAGGGGACGACTAGCTCCTACGAGCAGTACTTC.

The CDR3 reads CASWGPGRQPQHF. The CDR3, as DNA: TGTGCCAGCTGGGGCCCGGGTCGTCAGCCCCAGCATTTT. This chain uses TRBV28 with TRBJ1-5, with a weak D call TRBD1 (5 bases). The V end lost 8 bases, the J end lost 6 bases, and 14 bases lay between the germline ends. Germline lookup yields CDR1 MDHEN and CDR2 SYDVKM. The CDR3 runs 13 residues.

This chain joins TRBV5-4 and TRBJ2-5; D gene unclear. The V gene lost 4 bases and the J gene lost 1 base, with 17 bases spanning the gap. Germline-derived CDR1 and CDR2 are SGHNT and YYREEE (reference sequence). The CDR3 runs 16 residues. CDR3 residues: CASSPAGSLTQETQYF. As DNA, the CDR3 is TGTGCCAGCAGCCCCGCCGGTTCCCTTACCCAAGAGACCCAGTACTTC.

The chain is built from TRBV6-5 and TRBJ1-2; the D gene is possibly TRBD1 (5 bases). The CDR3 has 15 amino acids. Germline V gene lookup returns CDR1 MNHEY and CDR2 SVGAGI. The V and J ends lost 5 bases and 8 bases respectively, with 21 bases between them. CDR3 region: CASSIFPRDPRGYTF. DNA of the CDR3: TGTGCCAGCAGTATATTCCCAAGGGACCCCAGGGGCTACACCTTC.